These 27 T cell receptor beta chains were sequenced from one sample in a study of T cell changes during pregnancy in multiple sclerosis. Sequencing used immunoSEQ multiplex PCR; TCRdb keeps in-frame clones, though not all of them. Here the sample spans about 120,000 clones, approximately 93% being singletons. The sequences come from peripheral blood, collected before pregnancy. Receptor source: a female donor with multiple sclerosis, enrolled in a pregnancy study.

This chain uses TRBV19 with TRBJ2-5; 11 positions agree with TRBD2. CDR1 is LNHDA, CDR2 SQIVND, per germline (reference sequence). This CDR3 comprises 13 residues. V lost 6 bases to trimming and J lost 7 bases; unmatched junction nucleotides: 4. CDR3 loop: CASRGTSGRTQYF. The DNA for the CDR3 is TGTGCCAGTAGGGGGACTAGCGGAAGGACCCAGTACTTC.

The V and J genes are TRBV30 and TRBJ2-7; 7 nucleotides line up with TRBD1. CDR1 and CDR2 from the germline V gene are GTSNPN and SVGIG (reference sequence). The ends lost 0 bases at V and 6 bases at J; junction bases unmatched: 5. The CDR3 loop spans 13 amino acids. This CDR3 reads CAWSVSGQVEQYF. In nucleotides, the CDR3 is TGTGCCTGGAGTGTATCCGGACAGGTCGAGCAGTACTTC. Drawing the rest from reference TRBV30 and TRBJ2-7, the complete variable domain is SQTIHQWPATLVQPVGSPLSLECTVEGTSNPNLYWYRQAAGRGLQLLFYSVGIGQISSEVPQNLSASRPQDRQFILSSKKLLLSDSGFYLCAWSVSGQVEQYFGPGTRLTVT.

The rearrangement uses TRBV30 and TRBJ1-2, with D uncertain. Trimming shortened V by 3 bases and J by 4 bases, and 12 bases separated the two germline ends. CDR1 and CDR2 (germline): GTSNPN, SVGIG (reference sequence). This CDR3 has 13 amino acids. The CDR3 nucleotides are TGTGCCTGGAGACCAGGTCCTCCCTATGGCTACACCTTC. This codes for CAWRPGPPYGYTF.

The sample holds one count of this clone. The CDR3 loop reads CAWSVLGGYTF. The CDR3 bases are TGTGCCTGGAGTGTACTTGGTGGCTACACCTTC. The J gene is TRBJ1-2, the V gene TRBV30; D uncertain. Germline CDR1 GTSNPN, CDR2 SVGIG (reference sequence). The CDR3 runs to 11 residues. Trimming left V 0 bases short and J 7 bases short, with 6 bases between. Drawing the rest from reference TRBV30 and TRBJ1-2, the complete variable domain is SQTIHQWPATLVQPVGSPLSLECTVEGTSNPNLYWYRQAAGRGLQLLFYSVGIGQISSEVPQNLSASRPQDRQFILSSKKLLLSDSGFYLCAWSVLGGYTFGSGTRLTVV.

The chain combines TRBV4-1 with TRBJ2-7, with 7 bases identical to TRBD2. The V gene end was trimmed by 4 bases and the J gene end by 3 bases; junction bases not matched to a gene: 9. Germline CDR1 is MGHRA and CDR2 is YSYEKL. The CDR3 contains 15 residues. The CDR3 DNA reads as TGCGCCAGCAGCCCGGGAGGCAGAACTAACTACGAGCAGTACTTC. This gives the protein CASSPGGRTNYEQYF.

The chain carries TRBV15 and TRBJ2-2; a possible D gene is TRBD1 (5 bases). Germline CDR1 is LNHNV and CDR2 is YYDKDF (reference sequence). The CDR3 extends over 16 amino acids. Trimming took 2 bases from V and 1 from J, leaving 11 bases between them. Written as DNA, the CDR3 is TGTGCCACCAGCAGAAATTTAGGGGAGAACACCGGGGAGCTGTTTTTT. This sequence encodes CATSRNLGENTGELFF.

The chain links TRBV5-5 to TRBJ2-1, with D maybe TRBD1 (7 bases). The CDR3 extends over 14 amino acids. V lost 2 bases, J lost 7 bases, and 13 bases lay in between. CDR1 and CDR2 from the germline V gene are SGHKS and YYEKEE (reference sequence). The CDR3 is CASSFEQGRNEQFF. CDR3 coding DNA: TGTGCCAGCAGCTTCGAACAGGGGAGGAATGAGCAGTTCTTC.

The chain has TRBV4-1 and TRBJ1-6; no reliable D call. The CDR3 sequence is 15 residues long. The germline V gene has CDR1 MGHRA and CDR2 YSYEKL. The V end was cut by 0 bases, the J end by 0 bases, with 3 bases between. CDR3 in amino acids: CASSQESSYNSPLHF. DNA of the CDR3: TGCGCCAGCAGCCAAGAGAGCTCCTATAATTCACCCCTCCACTTT.

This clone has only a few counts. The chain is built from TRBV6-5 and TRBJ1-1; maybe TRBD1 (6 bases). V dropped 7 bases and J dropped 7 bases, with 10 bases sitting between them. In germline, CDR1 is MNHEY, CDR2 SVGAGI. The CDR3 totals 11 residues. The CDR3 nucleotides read TGTGCCAGCAAAGGACAGAGTGAAGCTTTCTTT. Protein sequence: CASKGQSEAFF.

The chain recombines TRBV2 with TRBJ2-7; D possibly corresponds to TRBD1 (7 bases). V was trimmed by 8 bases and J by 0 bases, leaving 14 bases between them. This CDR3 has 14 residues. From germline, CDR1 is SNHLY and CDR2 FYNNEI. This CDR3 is CASRGTVSSYEQYF. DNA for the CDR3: TGTGCCAGCCGGGGGACAGTGAGCTCCTACGAGCAGTACTTC.

The CDR3 reads CASSERGQNTEAFF. In nucleotides, the CDR3 is TGTGCCAGCAGTGAAAGGGGACAGAACACTGAAGCTTTCTTT. V usage is TRBV6-5 and J usage is TRBJ1-1, with a weak D call TRBD1 (6 bases). The germline gives CDR1 MNHEY, CDR2 SVGAGI. V lost 5 bases and J lost 1, with 11 bases in between. The CDR3 has 14 amino acids.

The CDR3 bases are TGTGCCACCAGCAGAGGGAGAACGGCCAACTCTGGAAACACCATATATTTT. Its protein product is CATSRGRTANSGNTIYF. This rearrangement joins TRBV15 to TRBJ1-3; D is unclear. Germline V gene data show CDR1 as LNHNV and CDR2 as YYDKDF (reference sequence). Trimming shortened V by 1 base and J by 0 bases, and 13 bases separated the two germline ends. The CDR3 totals 17 residues.

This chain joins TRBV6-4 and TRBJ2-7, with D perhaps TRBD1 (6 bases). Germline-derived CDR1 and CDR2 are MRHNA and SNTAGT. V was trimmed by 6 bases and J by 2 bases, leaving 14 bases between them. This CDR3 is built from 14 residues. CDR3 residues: CASSRTRDTYEQYF. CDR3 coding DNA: TGTGCCAGCAGCCGAACCCGGGACACCTACGAGCAGTACTTC.

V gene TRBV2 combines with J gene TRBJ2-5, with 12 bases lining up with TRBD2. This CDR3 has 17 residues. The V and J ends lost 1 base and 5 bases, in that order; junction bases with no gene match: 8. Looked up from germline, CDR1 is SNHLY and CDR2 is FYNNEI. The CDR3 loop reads CASSEGLAGDGRETQYF. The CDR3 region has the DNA TGTGCCAGCAGTGAAGGACTAGCGGGAGACGGTCGGGAGACCCAGTACTTC. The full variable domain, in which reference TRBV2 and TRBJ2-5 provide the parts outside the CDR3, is EPEVTQTPSHQVTQMGQEVILRCVPISNHLYFYWYRQILGQKVEFLVSFYNNEISEKSEIFDDQFSVERPDGSNFTLKIRSTKLEDSAMYFCASSEGLAGDGRETQYFGPGTRLLVL.

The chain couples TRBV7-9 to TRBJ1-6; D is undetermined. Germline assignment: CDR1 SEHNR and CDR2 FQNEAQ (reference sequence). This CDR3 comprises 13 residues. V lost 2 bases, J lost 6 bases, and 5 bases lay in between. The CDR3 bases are TGTGCCAGCAGCTTAAACAGTAATTCACCCCTCCACTTT. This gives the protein CASSLNSNSPLHF.

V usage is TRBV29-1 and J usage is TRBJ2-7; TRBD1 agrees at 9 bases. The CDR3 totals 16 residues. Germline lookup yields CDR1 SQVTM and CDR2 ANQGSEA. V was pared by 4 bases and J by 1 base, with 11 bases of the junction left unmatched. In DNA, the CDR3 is TGCAGCGTTGGAGGTCTTAGGGGACAGGGTTCCTACGAGCAGTACTTC. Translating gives CSVGGLRGQGSYEQYF.

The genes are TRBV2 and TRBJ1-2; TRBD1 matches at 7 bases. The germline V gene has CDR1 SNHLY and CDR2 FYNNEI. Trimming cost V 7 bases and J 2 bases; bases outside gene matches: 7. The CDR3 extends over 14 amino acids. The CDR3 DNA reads TGTGCCAGCAATCCCGACAGGGTCAACTATGGCTACACCTTC. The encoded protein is CASNPDRVNYGYTF.

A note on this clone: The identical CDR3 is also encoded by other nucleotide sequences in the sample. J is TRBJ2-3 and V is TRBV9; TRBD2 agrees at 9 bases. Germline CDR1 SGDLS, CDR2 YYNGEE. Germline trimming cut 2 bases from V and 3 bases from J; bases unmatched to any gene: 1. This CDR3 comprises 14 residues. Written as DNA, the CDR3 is TGTGCCAGCAGCGTCGGACTAGCGACAGATACGCAGTATTTT. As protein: CASSVGLATDTQYF.

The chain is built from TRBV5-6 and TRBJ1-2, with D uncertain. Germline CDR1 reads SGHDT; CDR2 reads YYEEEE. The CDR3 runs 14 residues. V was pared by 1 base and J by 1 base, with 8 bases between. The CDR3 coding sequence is TGTGCCAGCAGCTTGTATGGCTTTAACTATGGCTACACCTTC. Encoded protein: CASSLYGFNYGYTF.

CDR3 DNA sequence: TGTGCCAACTTAGTAGATAGCGGGGGCAATGAGCAGTTCTTC. Translated: CANLVDSGGNEQFF. The J gene is TRBJ2-1, the V gene TRBV7-2; 9 bases agree with TRBD2. The V gene's germline CDR1 is SGHTA and CDR2 FQGNSA. V lost 10 bases to trimming and J lost 6 bases; unmatched junction nucleotides: 10. The CDR3 totals 14 residues.

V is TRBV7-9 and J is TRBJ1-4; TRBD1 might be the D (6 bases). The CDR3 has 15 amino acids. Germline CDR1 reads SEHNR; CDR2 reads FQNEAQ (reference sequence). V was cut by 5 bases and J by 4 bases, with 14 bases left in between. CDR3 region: CASSPGGGYNEKLFF. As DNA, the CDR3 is TGTGCCAGCAGCCCCGGGGGGGGCTATAATGAAAAACTGTTTTTT.

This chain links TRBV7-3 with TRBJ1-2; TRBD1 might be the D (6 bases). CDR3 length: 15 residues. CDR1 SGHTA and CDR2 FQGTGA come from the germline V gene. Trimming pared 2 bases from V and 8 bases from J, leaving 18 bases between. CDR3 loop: CASSLVSGGAEGYTF. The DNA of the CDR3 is TGTGCCAGCAGCTTAGTGTCGGGGGGCGCTGAGGGCTACACCTTC.

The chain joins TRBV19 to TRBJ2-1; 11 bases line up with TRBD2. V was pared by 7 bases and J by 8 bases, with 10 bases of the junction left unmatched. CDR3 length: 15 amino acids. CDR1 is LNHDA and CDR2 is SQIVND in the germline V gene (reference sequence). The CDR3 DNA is TGTGCCAGTACCCTACTAGCGGGAGATCGCCATGAGCAGTTCTTC. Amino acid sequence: CASTLLAGDRHEQFF.

The CDR3 is CASSFDLTIPGTGFNNEQFF. CDR3 DNA: TGTGCCAGCAGTTTCGACCTTACTATCCCCGGGACAGGATTCAACAATGAGCAGTTCTTC. This sequence joins TRBV27 and TRBJ2-1; 8 bases match TRBD1. The trim removed 3 bases at V and 5 bases at J, leaving 21 bases unmatched. CDR1 is MNHEY, CDR2 SMNVEV, per germline (reference sequence). The CDR3 has 20 amino acids.

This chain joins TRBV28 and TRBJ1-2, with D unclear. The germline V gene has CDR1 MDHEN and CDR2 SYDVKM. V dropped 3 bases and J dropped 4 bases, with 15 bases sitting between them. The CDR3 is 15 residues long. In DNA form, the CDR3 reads TGTGCCAGCAGTTTGTTATCCGCTCAGGTCTATGGCTACACCTTC. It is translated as CASSLLSAQVYGYTF.

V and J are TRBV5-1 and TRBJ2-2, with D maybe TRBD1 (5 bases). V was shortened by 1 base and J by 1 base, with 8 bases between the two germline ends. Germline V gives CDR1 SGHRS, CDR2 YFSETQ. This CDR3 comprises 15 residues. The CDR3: CASSLWGENTGELFF. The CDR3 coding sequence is TGCGCCAGCAGCTTGTGGGGCGAGAACACCGGGGAGCTGTTTTTT.

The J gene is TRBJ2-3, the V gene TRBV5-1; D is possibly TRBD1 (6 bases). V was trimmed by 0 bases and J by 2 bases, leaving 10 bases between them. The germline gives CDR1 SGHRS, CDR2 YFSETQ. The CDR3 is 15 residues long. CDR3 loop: CASSLEDRHTDTQYF. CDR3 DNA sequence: TGCGCCAGCAGCTTGGAGGACAGACACACAGATACGCAGTATTTT.